The 32 T cell receptor beta chains below come from one sample, sequenced in a study of early T cells in non-severe SARS-CoV-2 infection. TCRdb reprocessed the 5' RACE reads with MiXCR, giving one entry per CDR3 protein. The table has 70,000 or so distinct CDR3 sequences, around 12% seen once. Sequencing used whole blood. Receptors originate from an adult who was a healthcare worker with PCR-confirmed SARS-CoV-2 infection or an uninfected control (not recorded which).

This clonotype was seen at least ten times. The V call is TRBV4-3, the J call TRBJ2-3; 12 bases map to TRBD2. Germline V gene sequence: CDR1 LGHNA, CDR2 YSLEER. The CDR3 spans 20 residues. The trim removed 1 base at V and 2 bases at J, leaving 13 bases unmatched. CDR3 in amino acids: CASSQGTASGRARATDTQYF. CDR3 DNA: TGCGCCAGCAGCCAAGGGACTGCTAGCGGGAGGGCCAGGGCCACAGATACGCAGTATTTT.

This clonotype was counted ten times or more. CDR3 amino acids: CASSTLGQESTDTQYF. For the CDR3, the DNA is TGTGCCAGCAGTACCCTCGGCCAGGAGAGCACAGATACGCAGTATTTT. The chain has TRBV12-3 or TRBV12-4 and TRBJ2-3, with unresolved D. V lost 5 bases to trimming and J lost 0 bases, with 15 bases between them. The CDR3 spans 16 residues.

This clonotype has ten or more counts. The chain couples TRBV28 to TRBJ2-6, with D perhaps matching TRBD1 (5 bases). V lost 10 bases and J lost 3, with 16 bases in between. The germline V gene encodes CDR1 MDHEN and CDR2 SYDVKM. The CDR3 is 15 amino acids. The CDR3 region has the DNA TGTGCCACGTCACAATCAGGGTTTGGGGCCAACGTCCTGACTTTC. This sequence encodes CATSQSGFGANVLTF.

This clonotype was observed many times. The chain employs TRBV7-9 and TRBJ1-5, with 9 bases aligning to TRBD1. This CDR3 spans 16 amino acids. CDR1 is SEHNR and CDR2 is FQNEAQ in the germline V gene (reference sequence). The ends lost 0 bases at V and 3 bases at J; junction bases unmatched: 3. The CDR3, as DNA: TGTGCCAGCAGCTTAGCGGGACAGGGAAACAATCAGCCCCAGCATTTT. As protein: CASSLAGQGNNQPQHF.

This clonotype came up once. Relative to the germline gene, one junction end is altered; a read error may explain this. The genes are TRBV27 and TRBJ1-3, with 7 bases matching TRBD1. Germline assignment: CDR1 MNHEY and CDR2 SMNVEV (reference sequence). This CDR3 has 15 residues. In DNA, the CDR3 is TGTGCCAGCAGCTCCGGGACAGCCTCTGGAGACACCATATATTTT. This encodes CASSSGTASGDTIYF.

The CDR3 region is CASSWDRGAYGYTF. The CDR3 coding sequence is TGTGCCAGCAGCTGGGACAGGGGCGCCTATGGCTACACCTTC. The rearrangement links TRBV7-2 to TRBJ1-2, with 10 bases lining up with TRBD1. The V and J ends lost 4 bases and 4 bases, in that order; junction bases with no gene match: 3. CDR3 size: 14 residues. Per germline, CDR1 SGHTA and CDR2 FQGNSA. The whole variable domain, filled in from reference TRBV7-2 and TRBJ1-2, reads GAGVSQSPSNKVTEKGKDVELRCDPISGHTALYWYRQSLGQGLEFLIYFQGNSAPDKSGLPSDRFSAERTGGSVSTLTIQRTQQEDSAVYLCASSWDRGAYGYTFGSGTRLTVV.

The sample holds many counts of this clonotype. The chain combines TRBV12-3 or TRBV12-4 with TRBJ1-5; no firm D call. The V gene lost 1 base and the J gene lost 0 bases, with 4 bases spanning the gap. CDR3 length: 14 residues. The CDR3 region has the DNA TGTGCCAGCAGTTTAGGGGCTAGCAATCAGCCCCAGCATTTT. This translates into CASSLGASNQPQHF.

This clonotype was detected ten times or more. The chain carries TRBV7-9 and TRBJ2-3; unclear D gene. Germline V gene sequence: CDR1 SEHNR, CDR2 FQNEAQ (reference sequence). The CDR3 loop spans 11 amino acids. V gave up 5 bases and J gave up 4 bases, with 4 bases separating them. As DNA, the CDR3 is TGTGCCAGCAGCATCTCAGATACGCAGTATTTT. It encodes CASSISDTQYF.

There are many counts of this clonotype. The chain uses TRBV9 and TRBJ2-1, with D possibly being TRBD1 or TRBD2 (5 bases each). CDR1 and CDR2 (germline): SGDLS, YYNGEE. The CDR3 is 15 residues long. Trimming stripped 3 bases from V and 0 bases from J, with 10 bases between. The DNA of the CDR3 is TGTGCCAGCAGCGGTCGGGACCGCTCCTACAATGAGCAGTTCTTC. It translates to CASSGRDRSYNEQFF.

The chain joins TRBV14 to TRBJ2-1; D is ambiguous. Trimming took 0 bases from V and 7 from J, leaving 10 bases between them. This CDR3 has 14 residues. Germline V gives CDR1 SGHDN, CDR2 FVKESK. The CDR3 bases are TGTGCCAGCAGCCAAGAATTCCCGCGGAATGAGCAGTTCTTC. Protein sequence: CASSQEFPRNEQFF.

The chain employs TRBV6-6 and TRBJ2-1; 14 bases agree with TRBD2. After removal of 6 bases from V and 9 bases from J, the junction contained 10 bases not matched to a gene. The CDR3 covers 16 residues. Germline CDR1 reads MNHNY; CDR2 reads SVGAGI (reference sequence). CDR3 DNA: TGTGCCAGCAGCACTCTCCGGGGACTAGCGGGAGTTGAGCAGTTCTTC. This gives the protein CASSTLRGLAGVEQFF.

This clonotype was detected ten times or more. The chain combines TRBV18 with TRBJ2-4; unclear D gene. V lost 2 bases to trimming and J lost 0 bases, with 11 bases between them. Germline CDR1 KGHSH, CDR2 LQKENI. The length of the CDR3 is 16 residues. The CDR3 reads CASSPSLQAAKNIQYF. The CDR3 nucleotides read TGTGCCAGCTCACCAAGTCTGCAGGCAGCCAAAAACATTCAGTACTTC.

This clonotype came up many times. The chain recombines TRBV28 with TRBJ1-2, with unresolved D. CDR3 length equals 13 residues. Trimming pared 3 bases from V and 7 bases from J, leaving 12 bases between. Germline CDR1 reads MDHEN; CDR2 reads SYDVKM. The CDR3 loop is CASSFVEGRGYTF. CDR3 sequence (DNA): TGTGCCAGCAGTTTCGTGGAGGGTCGTGGCTACACCTTC.

This clonotype was observed many times. The CDR3 is CASSQTETGHPPYEQYF. In nucleotides, the CDR3 is TGTGCCAGCAGCCAAACGGAAACAGGGCACCCCCCCTACGAGCAGTACTTC. The rearrangement joins TRBV3-1 to TRBJ2-7; D is perhaps TRBD1 (6 bases). Germline loops: CDR1 LGHDT, CDR2 YNNKEL (reference sequence). Trimming pared 2 bases from V and 2 bases from J, leaving 19 bases between. This CDR3 is built from 17 residues.

The sample holds many counts of this clonotype. The rearrangement uses TRBV29-1 and TRBJ2-1; 10 bases agree with TRBD2. The CDR3 runs to 15 residues. Losses at the gene ends were 3 bases for V and 4 bases for J; bases not matched to a gene: 6. Germline V gene lookup returns CDR1 SQVTM and CDR2 ANQGSEA. The CDR3 protein is CSVDRTSGDYNEQFF. CDR3 nucleotide sequence: TGCAGCGTTGATAGGACTAGCGGAGATTACAATGAGCAGTTCTTC.

This clonotype was counted only a few times. This chain joins TRBV7-9 and TRBJ2-7; 10 bases are shared with TRBD1. The germline CDR1 and CDR2 sequences are SEHNR and FQNEAQ (reference sequence). Trimming took 0 bases from V and 4 from J; bases not matched to a gene: 3. This CDR3 has 15 residues. The CDR3 nucleotides read TGTGCCAGCAGCTTAGCGCCGGACAGGGGGTACGAGCAGTACTTC. This translates into CASSLAPDRGYEQYF.

This clonotype was seen repeatedly, ten times or more. This chain links TRBV12-5 with TRBJ1-3; D is perhaps TRBD1 (5 bases). Trimming took 4 bases from V and 0 from J, leaving 7 bases between them. Germline CDR1 LGHNT, CDR2 FRNRAP. CDR3 size: 14 residues. CDR3 nucleotides: TGTGCTAGTGGTTCCGGGGCCTCTGGAAACACCATATATTTT. Protein product: CASGSGASGNTIYF.

This clonotype was detected only a few times. The chain uses TRBV5-1 and TRBJ2-6; the match to TRBD1 covers 7 bases. The V and J ends lost 5 bases and 2 bases, in that order; junction bases with no gene match: 1. The CDR3 contains 14 residues. Germline CDR1 is SGHRS and CDR2 is YFSETQ. CDR3 DNA sequence: TGCGCCAGCAGGACAGGGACTGGGGCCAACGTCCTGACTTTC. Translating gives CASRTGTGANVLTF. Variable domain in full (rest from reference TRBV5-1 and TRBJ2-6): KAGVTQTPRYLIKTRGQQVTLSCSPISGHRSVSWYQQTPGQGLQFLFEYFSETQRNKGNFPGRFSGRQFSNSRSEMNVSTLELGDSALYLCASRTGTGANVLTFGAGSRLTVL.

The gene calls are TRBV7-2 and TRBJ1-6; D ambiguous. Trimming pared 5 bases from V and 0 bases from J, leaving 11 bases between. Germline V gene sequence: CDR1 SGHTA, CDR2 FQGNSA. The CDR3 contains 16 residues. DNA for the CDR3: TGTGCCAGCAGCCCCAGGCCGAGCTCCTATAATTCACCCCTCCACTTT. It specifies CASSPRPSSYNSPLHF. Complete variable domain (other parts from reference TRBV7-2 and TRBJ1-6): GAGVSQSPSNKVTEKGKDVELRCDPISGHTALYWYRQSLGQGLEFLIYFQGNSAPDKSGLPSDRFSAERTGGSVSTLTIQRTQQEDSAVYLCASSPRPSSYNSPLHFGNGTRLTVT.

By sample share, this clonotype is medium-sized. In DNA, the CDR3 is TGCAGCGTTGAAGTCGGGAGGAACACCATATATTTT. This sequence encodes CSVEVGRNTIYF. The chain carries TRBV29-1 and TRBJ1-3; D unresolved. Germline CDR1 and CDR2: SQVTM and ANQGSEA. The germline V and J ends were trimmed by 1 base and 7 bases, with 8 bases remaining between them. This CDR3 region has 12 residues.

The chain recombines TRBV29-1 with TRBJ2-2; tentatively, D is TRBD2 (6 bases). Germline V gives CDR1 SQVTM, CDR2 ANQGSEA. Trimming left V 5 bases short and J 7 bases short, with 8 bases between. This CDR3 contains 11 residues. CDR3 amino acids: CSVLRDGELFF. The CDR3 bases are TGCAGCGTTCTGCGGGACGGGGAGCTGTTTTTT.

This clonotype was counted many times. At one end the junction does not follow the germline gene, possibly because of a read error. The chain couples TRBV6-5 to TRBJ2-2, with D possibly matching TRBD1 (6 bases). The CDR3 extends over 13 amino acids. Germline-derived CDR1 and CDR2 are MNHEY and SVGAGI. DNA of the CDR3: TGTGCCAGCAGATCCCAGGGGACCGGAGAGCTGTTTTTT. This translates into CASRSQGTGELFF.

The chain joins TRBV10-3 to TRBJ2-7, with 7 nucleotides matching TRBD2. The germline CDR1 and CDR2 sequences are ENHRY and SYGVKD. CDR3 size: 12 residues. Trimming removed 5 bases from V and 6 bases from J; junction bases left unmatched: 4. Here the CDR3 DNA reads TGTGCCATCAGTCAACTAGCGTCCGAGCAGTACTTC. It encodes CAISQLASEQYF.

Ten or more counts support this clonotype. The gene calls are TRBV4-2 and TRBJ2-7, with TRBD2 matching 7 bases. The length of the CDR3 is 15 residues. V was pared by 4 bases and J by 4 bases, with 10 bases of the junction left unmatched. CDR1 and CDR2 from the germline V gene are LGHNA and YNFKEQ. CDR3: CASSRKGSGAYEQYF. In DNA, the CDR3 is TGTGCCAGCAGCCGCAAGGGGAGCGGGGCTTACGAGCAGTACTTC.

This clonotype was counted at least ten times. V and J are TRBV7-9 and TRBJ2-2, with TRBD2 matching 8 bases. CDR1 is SEHNR, CDR2 FQNEAQ, per germline (reference sequence). Trimming cost V 1 base and J 2 bases; bases outside gene matches: 3. This CDR3 contains 16 residues. As DNA, the CDR3 is TGTGCCAGCAGCTTAGAACTAGCGGTCAACACCGGGGAGCTGTTTTTT. It translates to CASSLELAVNTGELFF.

This clonotype occurred once. This chain uses TRBV5-1 with TRBJ2-7; no reliable D call. Per germline, CDR1 SGHRS and CDR2 YFSETQ. V lost 0 bases and J 3 bases, leaving 7 bases between the germline ends. This CDR3 is built from 13 residues. As DNA, the CDR3 is TGCGCCAGCAGCTTGGCCTCAGTCTACGAGCAGTACTTC. This sequence encodes CASSLASVYEQYF.

This clonotype was observed a handful of times. The V gene is TRBV5-1, the J gene TRBJ1-1; D not certain. Germline CDR1 is SGHRS and CDR2 is YFSETQ. Trimming shortened V by 1 base and J by 6 bases, and 16 bases separated the two germline ends. The CDR3 has 15 amino acids. CDR3 coding DNA: TGCGCCAGCAGCTTGAGAGGGCCTAACGGGGCTGAAGCTTTCTTT. As protein: CASSLRGPNGAEAFF.

This clonotype came up many times. The chain has TRBV20-1 and TRBJ2-7, with a weak D call TRBD2 (6 bases). Trimming left V 5 bases short and J 4 bases short, with 15 bases between. The CDR3 runs to 13 residues. Per the germline V gene, CDR1 is DFQATT and CDR2 is SNEGSKA (reference sequence). The CDR3 bases are TGCAGTGCTGCCACCTTTAGCGGTTACGAGCAGTACTTC. This encodes CSAATFSGYEQYF.

In its sample, this clonotype was seen many times. The V call is TRBV30, the J call TRBJ1-2; maybe TRBD1 (5 bases). Germline CDR1 and CDR2: GTSNPN and SVGIG (reference sequence). Trimming stripped 4 bases from V and 3 bases from J, with 12 bases between. This CDR3 comprises 13 residues. In DNA form, the CDR3 reads TGTGCCTGGATTTCGACGGGGGACTATGGCTACACCTTC. Protein: CAWISTGDYGYTF.

The table lists this clonotype with many counts. V usage is TRBV5-1 and J usage is TRBJ1-1, with D possibly TRBD1 on 5 matching bases. V was shortened by 0 bases and J by 0 bases, with 9 bases between the two germline ends. Looked up from germline, CDR1 is SGHRS and CDR2 is YFSETQ. The CDR3 covers 15 residues. The CDR3 coding sequence is TGCGCCAGCAGCTTGGAAGTGGGGGTGAACACTGAAGCTTTCTTT. Translating gives CASSLEVGVNTEAFF.

The DNA of the CDR3 is TGTGCCAGCAGGGGGTCGGGGGAACTTGAAGCTTTCTTT. Protein product: CASRGSGELEAFF. The chain has TRBV5-4 and TRBJ1-1; TRBD1 might be the D (5 bases). V gave up 5 bases and J gave up 7 bases, with 15 bases separating them. The V gene's germline CDR1 is SGHNT and CDR2 YYREEE (reference sequence). CDR3 size: 13 residues.

At least ten counts were recorded for this clonotype. The CDR3 DNA reads as TGCAGTAAGCTTAGCGGGGGGGCTTCGGAGACCCAGTACTTC. This sequence encodes CSKLSGGASETQYF. The V call is TRBV20-1, the J call TRBJ2-5; 11 positions agree with TRBD2. Germline V gives CDR1 DFQATT, CDR2 SNEGSKA (reference sequence). This CDR3 is 14 amino acids long. J gave up 5 bases and V 8 bases, and 10 bases lay outside the gene matches.